This entry describes one T cell receptor (beta chain). Since a much larger clone is just one base distant, this may be a read error. This sample was included in a study of glioma-infiltrating T cells. The CDR3 loop spans 12 amino acids. Germline V gives CDR1 SQVTM, CDR2 ANQGSEA. Trimming left V 5 bases short and J 5 bases short, with 10 bases between. TCR alpha and beta CDR3 regions were amplified from RNA using iRepertoire nested multiplex PCR. A single record per CDR3 protein comes from TCRdb applying MiXCR to the multiplex PCR reads. The table shows approximately 190,000 distinct CDR3 sequences, with more than 30% occurring only once.

The sample taken for sequencing was glioma tissue, nonneoplastic brain tissue, or PBMCs (not recorded which). The sequence was obtained from a human donor with low-grade glioma or glioblastoma, undergoing nonglioma brain surgery, or in good health (not recorded which). The chain has TRBV29-1 and TRBJ1-5; the D is unclear. CDR3 sequence reads: CSVCGVDQPQHF. The CDR3 coding sequence is TGCAGCGTTTGTGGTGTCGATCAGCCCCAGCATTTT.